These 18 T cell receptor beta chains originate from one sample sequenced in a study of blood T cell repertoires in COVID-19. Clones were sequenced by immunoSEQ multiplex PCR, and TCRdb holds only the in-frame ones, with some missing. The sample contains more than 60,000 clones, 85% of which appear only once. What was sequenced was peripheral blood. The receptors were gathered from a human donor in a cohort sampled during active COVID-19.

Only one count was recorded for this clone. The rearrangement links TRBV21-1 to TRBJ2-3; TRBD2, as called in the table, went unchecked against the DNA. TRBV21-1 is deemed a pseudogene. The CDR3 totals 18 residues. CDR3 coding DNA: TGTGCCAGGGGAGACGGGACTATTAAACAGTCTAGCACAGATACGCAGTATTTT. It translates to CARGDGTIKQSSTDTQYF.

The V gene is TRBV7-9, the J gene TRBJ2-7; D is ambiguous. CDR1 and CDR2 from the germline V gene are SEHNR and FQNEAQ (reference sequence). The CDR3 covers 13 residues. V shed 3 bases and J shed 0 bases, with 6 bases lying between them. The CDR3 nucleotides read TGTGCCAGCAGCTTCCACAACTCCTACGAGCAGTACTTC. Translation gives CASSFHNSYEQYF.

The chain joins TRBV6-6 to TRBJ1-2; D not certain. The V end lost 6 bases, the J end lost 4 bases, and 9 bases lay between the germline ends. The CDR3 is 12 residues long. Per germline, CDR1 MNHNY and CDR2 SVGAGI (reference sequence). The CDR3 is CASSLQSYGYTF. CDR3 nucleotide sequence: TGTGCCAGCAGCCTCCAGTCCTATGGCTACACCTTC.

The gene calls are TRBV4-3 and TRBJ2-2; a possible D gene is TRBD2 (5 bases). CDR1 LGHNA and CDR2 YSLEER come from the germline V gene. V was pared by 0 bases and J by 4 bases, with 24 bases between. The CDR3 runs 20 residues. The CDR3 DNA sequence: TGCGCCAGCAGCCAAGAATTCCGCTTAGTAGCGAGAGAATCCACCGGGGAGCTGTTTTTT. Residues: CASSQEFRLVARESTGELFF.

The CDR3 DNA sequence: TGCGCCAGCAGCTCGACTAGCGTAGGCACAGATACGCAGTATTTT. Translated, it gives CASSSTSVGTDTQYF. This chain uses TRBV5-1 with TRBJ2-3; TRBD2 agrees at 8 bases. V was clipped by 3 bases and J by 1 base; unmatched bases: 4. From germline, CDR1 is SGHRS and CDR2 YFSETQ. The CDR3 has 15 residues.

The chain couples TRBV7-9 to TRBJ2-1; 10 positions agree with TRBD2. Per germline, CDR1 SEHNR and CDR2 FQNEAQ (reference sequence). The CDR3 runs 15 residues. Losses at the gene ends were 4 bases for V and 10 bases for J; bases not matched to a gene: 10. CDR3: CASSSASGGAVEQFF. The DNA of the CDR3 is TGTGCCAGCAGCTCTGCGAGCGGGGGGGCCGTGGAGCAGTTCTTC.

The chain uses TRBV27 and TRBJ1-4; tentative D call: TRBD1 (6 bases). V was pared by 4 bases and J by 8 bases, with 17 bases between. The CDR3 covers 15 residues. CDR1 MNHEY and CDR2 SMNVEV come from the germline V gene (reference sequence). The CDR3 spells CASSSQGTPKEKLFF. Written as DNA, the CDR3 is TGTGCCAGCAGTTCCCAAGGGACACCAAAAGAAAAACTGTTTTTT.

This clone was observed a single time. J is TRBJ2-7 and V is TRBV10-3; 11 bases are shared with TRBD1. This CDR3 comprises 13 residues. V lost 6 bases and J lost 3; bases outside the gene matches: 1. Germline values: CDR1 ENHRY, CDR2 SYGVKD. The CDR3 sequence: CAIRGTGGYEQYF. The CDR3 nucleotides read TGTGCCATCAGAGGGACAGGGGGCTACGAGCAGTACTTC.

Here the CDR3 reads CASSHYAGTGSGYTF. CDR3 DNA sequence: TGTGCCAGCAGCCACTACGCCGGGACAGGGTCTGGCTACACCTTC. This sequence joins TRBV3-1 (or the pseudogene TRBV3-2) and TRBJ1-2; 9 bases fit TRBD1. Germline V gene sequence: CDR1 LGHDT, CDR2 YNNKEL (reference sequence). V was pared by 3 bases and J by 7 bases, with 9 bases of the junction left unmatched. The CDR3 has 15 amino acids.

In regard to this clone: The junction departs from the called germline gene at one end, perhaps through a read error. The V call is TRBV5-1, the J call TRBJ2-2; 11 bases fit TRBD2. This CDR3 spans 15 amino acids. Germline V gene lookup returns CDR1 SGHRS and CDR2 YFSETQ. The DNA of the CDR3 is TGCGCCAGCAGGTTGGGACTAGCGGACACCGGGGAGCTGTTTTTT. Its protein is CASRLGLADTGELFF.

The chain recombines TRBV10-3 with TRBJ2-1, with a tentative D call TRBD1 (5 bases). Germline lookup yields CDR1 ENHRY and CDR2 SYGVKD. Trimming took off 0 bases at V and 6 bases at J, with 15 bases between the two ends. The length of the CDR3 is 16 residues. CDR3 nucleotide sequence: TGTGCCATCAGTGAGTCGGGAAGGGGAATAAGCAATGAGCAGTTCTTC. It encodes CAISESGRGISNEQFF.

The CDR3 sequence is CSVEGTENTGELFF. The DNA for the CDR3 is TGCAGCGTTGAGGGGACAGAGAACACCGGGGAGCTGTTTTTT. This chain links TRBV29-1 with TRBJ2-2; 7 positions agree with TRBD1. Germline values: CDR1 SQVTM, CDR2 ANQGSEA. This CDR3 has 14 residues. With 3 bases clipped from V and 1 base from J, the junction kept 2 bases outside the gene matches.

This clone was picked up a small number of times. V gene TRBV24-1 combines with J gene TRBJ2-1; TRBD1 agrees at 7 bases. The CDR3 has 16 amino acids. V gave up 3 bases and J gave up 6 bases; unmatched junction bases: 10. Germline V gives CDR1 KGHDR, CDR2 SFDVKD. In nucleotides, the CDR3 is TGTGCCACCAGTGATCCACGGACAGGTTGGAGCAATGAGCAGTTCTTC. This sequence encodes CATSDPRTGWSNEQFF.

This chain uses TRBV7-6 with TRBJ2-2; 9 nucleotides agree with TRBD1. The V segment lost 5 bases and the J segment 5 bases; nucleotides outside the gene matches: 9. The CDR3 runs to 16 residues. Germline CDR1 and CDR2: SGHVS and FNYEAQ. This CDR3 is CASSPGLGTGTGELFF. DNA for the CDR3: TGTGCCAGCAGCCCCGGGCTCGGGACAGGGACCGGGGAGCTGTTTTTT.

CDR3 sequence reads: CASGSRQGANGELFF. CDR3 nucleotides: TGTGCTAGTGGTTCCCGACAGGGGGCAAACGGGGAGCTGTTTTTT. This chain connects TRBV12-5 to TRBJ2-2, with 10 bases lining up with TRBD1. The CDR3 totals 15 residues. Germline V gene sequence: CDR1 LGHNT, CDR2 FRNRAP. J was trimmed by 7 bases and V by 4 bases; bases with no gene match: 6.

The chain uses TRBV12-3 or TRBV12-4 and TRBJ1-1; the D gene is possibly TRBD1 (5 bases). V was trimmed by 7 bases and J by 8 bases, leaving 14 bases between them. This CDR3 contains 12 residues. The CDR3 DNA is TGTGCCAGCACCCTACTGGGGCAAGAAGCTTTCTTT. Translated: CASTLLGQEAFF.

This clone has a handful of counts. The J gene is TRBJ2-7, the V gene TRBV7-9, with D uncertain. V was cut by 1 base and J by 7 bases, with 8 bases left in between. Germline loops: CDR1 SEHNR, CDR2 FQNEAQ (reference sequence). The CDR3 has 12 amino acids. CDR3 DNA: TGTGCCAGCAGCTTAGGGAGTCGGGAGCAGTACTTC. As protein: CASSLGSREQYF.

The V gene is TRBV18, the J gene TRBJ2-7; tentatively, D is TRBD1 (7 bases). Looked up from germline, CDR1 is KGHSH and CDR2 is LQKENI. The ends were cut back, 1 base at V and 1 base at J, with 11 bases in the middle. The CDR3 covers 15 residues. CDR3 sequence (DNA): TGTGCCAGCTCACCACTGGCGGGACAGTCCTACGAGCAGTACTTC. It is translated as CASSPLAGQSYEQYF.